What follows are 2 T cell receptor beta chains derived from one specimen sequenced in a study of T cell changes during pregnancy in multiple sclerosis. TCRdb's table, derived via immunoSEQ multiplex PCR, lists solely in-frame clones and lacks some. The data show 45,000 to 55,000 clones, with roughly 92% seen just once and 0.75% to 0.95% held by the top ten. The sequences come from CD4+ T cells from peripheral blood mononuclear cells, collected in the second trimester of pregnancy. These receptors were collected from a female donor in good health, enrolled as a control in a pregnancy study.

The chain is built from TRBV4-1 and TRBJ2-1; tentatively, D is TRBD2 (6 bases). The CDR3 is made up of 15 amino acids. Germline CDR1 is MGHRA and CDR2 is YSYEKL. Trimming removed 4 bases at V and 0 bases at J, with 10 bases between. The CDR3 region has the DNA TGCGCCAGCAGCCGGGCGGGAATCTCCTACAATGAGCAGTTCTTC. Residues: CASSRAGISYNEQFF.

The chain's CDR3 is CASSLEGTDLEQYF. DNA for the CDR3: TGTGCCAGCAGCTTAGAAGGGACTGACCTCGAGCAGTACTTC. V is TRBV7-8 and J is TRBJ2-7, with D perhaps TRBD2 (6 bases). Germline-derived CDR1 and CDR2 are SGHVS and FQNEAQ. Trimming took off 1 base at V and 6 bases at J, with 13 bases between the two ends. The CDR3 spans 14 residues.